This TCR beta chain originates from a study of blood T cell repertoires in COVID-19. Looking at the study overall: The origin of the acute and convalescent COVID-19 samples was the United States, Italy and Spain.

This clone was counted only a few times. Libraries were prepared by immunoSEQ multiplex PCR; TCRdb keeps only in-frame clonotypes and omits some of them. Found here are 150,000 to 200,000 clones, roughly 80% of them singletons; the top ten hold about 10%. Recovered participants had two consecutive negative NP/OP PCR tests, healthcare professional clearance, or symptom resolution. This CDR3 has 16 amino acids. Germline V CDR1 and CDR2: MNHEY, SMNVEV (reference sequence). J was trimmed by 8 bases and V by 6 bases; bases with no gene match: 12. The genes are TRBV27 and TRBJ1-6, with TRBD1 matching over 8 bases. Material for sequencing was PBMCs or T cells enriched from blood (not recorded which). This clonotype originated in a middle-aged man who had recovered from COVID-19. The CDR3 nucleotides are TGTGCCAGCAGGACCGTGGACAGGGTTTTTCATTCACCCCTCCACTTT. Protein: CASRTVDRVFHSPLHF.